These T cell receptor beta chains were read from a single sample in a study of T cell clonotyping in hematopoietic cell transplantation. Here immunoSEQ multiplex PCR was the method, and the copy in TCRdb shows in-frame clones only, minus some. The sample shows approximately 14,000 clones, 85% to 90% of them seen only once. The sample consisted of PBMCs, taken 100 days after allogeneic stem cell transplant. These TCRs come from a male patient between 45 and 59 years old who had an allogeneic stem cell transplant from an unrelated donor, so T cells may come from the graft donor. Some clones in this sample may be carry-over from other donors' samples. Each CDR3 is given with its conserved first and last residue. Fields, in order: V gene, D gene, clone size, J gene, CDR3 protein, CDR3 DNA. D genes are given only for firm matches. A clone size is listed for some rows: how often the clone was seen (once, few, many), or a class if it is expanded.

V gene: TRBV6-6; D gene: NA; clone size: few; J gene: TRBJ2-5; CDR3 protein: CASSYSTGPGITQYF; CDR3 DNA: TGTGCCAGCAGTTACTCGACCGGACCCGGGATCACCCAGTACTTC
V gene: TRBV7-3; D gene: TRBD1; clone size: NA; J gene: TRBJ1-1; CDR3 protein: CASSLDRVNTEAFF; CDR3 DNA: TGTGCCAGCAGCCTCGACAGGGTGAACACTGAAGCTTTCTTT
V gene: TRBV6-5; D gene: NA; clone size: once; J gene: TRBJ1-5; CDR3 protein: CASSPERGQPQHF; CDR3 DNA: TGTGCCAGCAGCCCCGAGCGGGGTCAGCCCCAGCATTTT
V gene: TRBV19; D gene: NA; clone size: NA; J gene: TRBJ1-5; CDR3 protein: CASTPTRVSNQPQHF; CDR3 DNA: TGTGCCAGTACTCCGACCCGAGTCTCAAATCAGCCCCAGCATTTT
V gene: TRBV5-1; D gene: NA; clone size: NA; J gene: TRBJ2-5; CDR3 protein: CASSLVAGTETQYF; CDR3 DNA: TGCGCCAGCAGCTTGGTAGCAGGGACGGAGACCCAGTACTTC
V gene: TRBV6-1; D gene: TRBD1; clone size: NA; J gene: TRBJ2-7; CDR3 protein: CASSAGQVPFSYEQYF; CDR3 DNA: TGTGCCAGCAGTGCGGGACAGGTTCCGTTTTCGTACGAGCAGTACTTC
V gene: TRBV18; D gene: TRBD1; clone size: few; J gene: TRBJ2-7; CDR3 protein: CASSEGQGIAYEQYF; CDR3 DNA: TGTGCCAGCTCAGAGGGACAGGGCATCGCCTACGAGCAGTACTTC
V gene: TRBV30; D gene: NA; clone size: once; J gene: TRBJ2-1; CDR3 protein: CAWSVWGGPRSYNEQFF; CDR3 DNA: TGTGCCTGGAGTGTATGGGGCGGCCCACGCTCCTACAATGAGCAGTTCTTC
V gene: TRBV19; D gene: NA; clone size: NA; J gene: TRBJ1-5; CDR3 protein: CASSIISYQPQHF; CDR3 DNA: TGTGCCAGTAGTATAATCAGCTATCAGCCCCAGCATTTT
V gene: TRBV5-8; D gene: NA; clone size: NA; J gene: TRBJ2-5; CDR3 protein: CASSTHEGREEQETQYF; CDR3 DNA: TGTGCCAGCAGCACACACGAGGGCAGGGAAGAACAAGAGACCCAGTACTTC
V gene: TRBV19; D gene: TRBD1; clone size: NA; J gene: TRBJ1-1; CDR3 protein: CASSITGAGTEAFF; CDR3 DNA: TGTGCCAGTAGCATAACAGGGGCGGGAACTGAAGCTTTCTTT
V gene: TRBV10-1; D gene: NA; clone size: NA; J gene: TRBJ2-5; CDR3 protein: CASSESGGGGETQYF; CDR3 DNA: TGCGCCAGCAGTGAGTCTGGGGGGGGCGGGGAGACCCAGTACTTC
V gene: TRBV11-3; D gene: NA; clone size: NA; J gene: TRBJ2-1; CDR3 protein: CASSLAGGNGFNEQFF; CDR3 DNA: TGTGCCAGCAGCTTAGCAGGGGGGAATGGTTTCAATGAGCAGTTCTTC
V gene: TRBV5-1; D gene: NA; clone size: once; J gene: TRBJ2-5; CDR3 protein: CASSLPSKETQYF; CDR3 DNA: TGCGCCAGCAGCTTGCCCAGCAAAGAGACCCAGTACTTC
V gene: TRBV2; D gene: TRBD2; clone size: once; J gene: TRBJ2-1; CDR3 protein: CASGGGNEQFF; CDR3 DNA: TGTGCCAGCGGCGGGGGCAATGAGCAGTTCTTC
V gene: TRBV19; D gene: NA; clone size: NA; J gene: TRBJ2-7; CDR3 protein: CASSYPGQGAYEQYF; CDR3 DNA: TGTGCCAGTAGCTACCCGGGACAAGGAGCCTACGAGCAGTACTTC
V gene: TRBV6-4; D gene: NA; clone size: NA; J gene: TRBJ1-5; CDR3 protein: CASSEELHQPQHF; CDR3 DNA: TGTGCCAGCAGTGAAGAGCTACATCAGCCCCAGCATTTT
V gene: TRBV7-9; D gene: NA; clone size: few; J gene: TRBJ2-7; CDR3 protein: CASSSGSRLYEQYF; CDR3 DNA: TGTGCCAGCAGCTCCGGAAGCAGGCTATACGAGCAGTACTTC
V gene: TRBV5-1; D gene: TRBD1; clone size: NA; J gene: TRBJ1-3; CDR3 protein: CASSSGGTGNTIYF; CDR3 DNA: TGCGCCAGCAGCTCAGGGGGTACGGGAAACACCATATATTTT
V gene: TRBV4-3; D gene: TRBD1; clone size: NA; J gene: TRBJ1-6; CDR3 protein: CASSITTGQNNSPLHF; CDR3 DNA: TGCGCCAGCAGCATTACGACAGGGCAGAATAATTCACCCCTCCACTTT
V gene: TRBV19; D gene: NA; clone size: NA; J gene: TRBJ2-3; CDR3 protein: CASTSGTDTQYF; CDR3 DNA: TGTGCCAGTACTAGCGGCACAGATACGCAGTATTTT
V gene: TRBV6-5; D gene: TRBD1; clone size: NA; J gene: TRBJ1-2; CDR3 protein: CASSRQGHGYTF; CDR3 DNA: TGTGCCAGCAGCCGACAGGGTCATGGCTACACCTTC
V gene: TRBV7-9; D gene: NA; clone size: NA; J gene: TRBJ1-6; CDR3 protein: CASTKEGRNSPLHF; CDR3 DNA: TGTGCCAGCACCAAAGAGGGAAGGAATTCACCCCTCCACTTT
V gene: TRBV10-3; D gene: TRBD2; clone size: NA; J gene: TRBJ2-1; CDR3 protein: CAISAGLAGPREDEQFF; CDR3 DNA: TGTGCCATCAGTGCCGGCTTAGCGGGGCCGCGGGAGGATGAGCAGTTCTTC
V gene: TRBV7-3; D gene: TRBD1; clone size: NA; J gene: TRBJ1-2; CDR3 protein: CASSRTGGIGYTF; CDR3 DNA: TGTGCCAGCAGCCGAACAGGGGGCATTGGCTACACCTTC
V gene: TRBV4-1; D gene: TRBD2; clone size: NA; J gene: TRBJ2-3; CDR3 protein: CASSQANLAGGPAHLTDTQYF; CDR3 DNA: TGCGCCAGCAGCCAAGCAAACCTAGCGGGGGGGCCAGCCCATCTCACAGATACGCAGTATTTT